This passage covers 19 T cell receptor beta chains from one sample sequenced in a study of neoadjuvant nivolumab and ipilimumab in lung cancer. Measured with immunoSEQ multiplex PCR; TCRdb has only the in-frame clones, and not every one. The table shows tens of thousands of clones, with 75% to 90% occurring only once. Sequenced here: blood, sampled before neoadjuvant nivolumab, alone or with ipilimumab. Receptors were obtained from an adult with non-small cell lung cancer. Some clones in this sample may be carry-over from other donors' samples.

The chain is built from TRBV30 and TRBJ2-1; 13 bases line up with TRBD2. J was trimmed by 10 bases and V by 4 bases; bases with no gene match: 13. The CDR3 covers 16 residues. Germline CDR1 and CDR2: GTSNPN and SVGIG (reference sequence). The CDR3 sequence: CAWNPPGLAGVGEQFF. The CDR3 DNA follows: TGTGCCTGGAACCCCCCTGGACTAGCGGGAGTAGGGGAGCAGTTCTTC. The full variable domain, completed using reference TRBV30 and TRBJ2-1, is SQTIHQWPATLVQPVGSPLSLECTVEGTSNPNLYWYRQAAGRGLQLLFYSVGIGQISSEVPQNLSASRPQDRQFILSSKKLLLSDSGFYLCAWNPPGLAGVGEQFFGPGTRLTVL.

V gene TRBV7-9 combines with J gene TRBJ2-2; possible D gene TRBD2, 6 bases. This CDR3 spans 15 amino acids. CDR1 is SEHNR, CDR2 FQNEAQ, per germline (reference sequence). The V end lost 3 bases, the J end lost 1 base, and 9 bases lay between the germline ends. This chain's CDR3 is CASSFQGGNTGELFF. The CDR3 DNA follows: TGTGCCAGCAGCTTTCAGGGAGGGAACACCGGGGAGCTGTTTTTT.

CDR3 in DNA: TGTGCCAGCAGTTACTCGTCGCTTCAGGCCTACGAGCAGTACTTC. It specifies CASSYSSLQAYEQYF. The chain links TRBV6-5 to TRBJ2-7; no clear D gene. The CDR3 runs to 15 residues. The germline V gene encodes CDR1 MNHEY and CDR2 SVGAGI. The V end lost 0 bases, the J end lost 2 bases, and 11 bases lay between the germline ends.

Here the CDR3 DNA reads TGTGCCTGGAGTGGTTCTAGCGGGAGCGCCGTTGAGCAGTTCTTC. Translated, it gives CAWSGSSGSAVEQFF. The V call is TRBV30, the J call TRBJ2-1; 10 nucleotides align to TRBD2. This CDR3 contains 15 residues. Germline CDR1 GTSNPN, CDR2 SVGIG (reference sequence). With V trimmed by 1 base and J by 9 bases, 9 bases remained unmatched.

The gene calls are TRBV5-1 and TRBJ1-2; 8 bases map to TRBD1. CDR1 SGHRS and CDR2 YFSETQ come from the germline V gene. The CDR3 spans 15 residues. Losses at the gene ends were 2 bases for V and 8 bases for J; bases not matched to a gene: 11. CDR3 residues: CASSLVPDRDDGYTF. For the CDR3, the DNA is TGCGCCAGCAGCTTAGTCCCGGACAGGGACGACGGCTACACCTTC.

The chain recombines TRBV10-3 with TRBJ1-1, with TRBD1 matching 7 bases. V was pared by 7 bases and J by 1 base, with 3 bases of the junction left unmatched. This CDR3 has 13 amino acids. Germline V lookup: CDR1 ENHRY, CDR2 SYGVKD. This chain's CDR3 is CAIKGAENTEAFF. The CDR3 nucleotides read TGTGCCATCAAGGGGGCGGAGAACACTGAAGCTTTCTTT.

The V and J genes are TRBV5-1 and TRBJ2-3; TRBD2 is a possible D gene (5 bases). This CDR3 region has 16 residues. Germline CDR1 SGHRS, CDR2 YFSETQ. Trimming took off 1 base at V and 0 bases at J, with 12 bases between the two ends. CDR3 in amino acids: CASSLNVAGSTDTQYF. The CDR3 DNA sequence: TGCGCCAGCAGCTTGAACGTGGCGGGTAGCACAGATACGCAGTATTTT.

This clone has just one count. V usage is TRBV4-1 and J usage is TRBJ1-1; D gene uncertain. The CDR3 has 13 residues. V was clipped by 1 base and J by 10 bases, with 13 bases between them. CDR1 is MGHRA, CDR2 YSYEKL, per germline. CDR3 loop: CASSQGPAGGAFF. The CDR3 DNA is TGCGCCAGCAGCCAAGGACCGGCGGGAGGAGCTTTCTTT.

The V and J genes are TRBV27 and TRBJ2-1; TRBD1 or TRBD2 may be the D gene (5 bases each). The CDR3 covers 13 residues. Germline V CDR1 and CDR2: MNHEY, SMNVEV (reference sequence). The V gene lost 10 bases and the J gene lost 4 bases, with 14 bases spanning the gap. CDR3 sequence reads: CATWSWGYNEQFF. DNA of the CDR3: TGTGCCACTTGGAGCTGGGGGTACAATGAGCAGTTCTTC.

This clone was observed once. The chain uses TRBV18 and TRBJ2-6; D remains unclear. This CDR3 is 16 amino acids long. Per germline, CDR1 KGHSH and CDR2 LQKENI. Trimming shortened V by 2 bases and J by 0 bases, and 8 bases separated the two germline ends. Here the CDR3 reads CASSPGEVSGANVLTF. In DNA, the CDR3 is TGTGCCAGCTCACCAGGTGAGGTCTCTGGGGCCAACGTCCTGACTTTC. Combining the CDR3 with reference TRBV18 and TRBJ2-6 gives the whole variable domain NAGVMQNPRHLVRRRGQEARLRCSPMKGHSHVYWYRQLPEEGLKFMVYLQKENIIDESGMPKERFSAEFPKEGPSILRIQQVVRGDSAAYFCASSPGEVSGANVLTFGAGSRLTVL.

The gene calls are TRBV5-6 and TRBJ1-1; 7 nucleotides agree with TRBD1. The CDR3 spans 12 residues. CDR1 is SGHDT, CDR2 YYEEEE, per germline. With 0 bases clipped from V and 8 bases from J, the junction kept 1 base outside the gene matches. For the CDR3, the DNA is TGTGCCAGCAGCTTGGCGACAGGGGAAGCTTTCTTT. Translation: CASSLATGEAFF.

The chain has TRBV10-3 and TRBJ2-3; perhaps D is TRBD1 or TRBD2 (5 bases each). Germline loops: CDR1 ENHRY, CDR2 SYGVKD. V lost 3 bases and J 2 bases, leaving 12 bases between the germline ends. The CDR3 covers 15 residues. The chain's CDR3 is CAISDGAIVTDTQYF. The CDR3 bases are TGTGCCATCAGTGACGGGGCCATAGTCACAGATACGCAGTATTTT.

This clone was seen only once. The chain uses TRBV19 and TRBJ2-5, with D perhaps matching TRBD1 (6 bases). Trimming pared 6 bases from V and 5 bases from J, leaving 13 bases between. Germline V lookup: CDR1 LNHDA, CDR2 SQIVND (reference sequence). The CDR3 spans 13 residues. The CDR3 sequence: CASSQGRHETQYF. In nucleotides, the CDR3 is TGTGCCAGTAGCCAGGGGAGACACGAGACCCAGTACTTC.

The chain has TRBV5-1 and TRBJ2-5, with 9 bases aligning to TRBD2. This CDR3 has 15 residues. V lost 5 bases to trimming and J lost 4 bases; unmatched junction nucleotides: 9. CDR1 is SGHRS, CDR2 YFSETQ, per germline. CDR3 DNA sequence: TGCGCCAGCAGTCAGCGGGAGGCCGGGCGAGAGACCCAGTACTTC. Protein product: CASSQREAGRETQYF.

The chain joins TRBV2 to TRBJ1-2; 9 bases match TRBD1. The J segment lost 8 bases and the V segment lost 4 bases, leaving 11 bases of the junction unmatched. Germline V CDR1 and CDR2: SNHLY, FYNNEI. The length of the CDR3 is 15 residues. CDR3 DNA: TGTGCCAGCAGTGCCCGGGACAGGGTTCTGGAGGGCTACACCTTC. It is translated as CASSARDRVLEGYTF.

The rearrangement uses TRBV5-1 and TRBJ2-1; unclear D gene. V was cut by 1 base and J by 0 bases, with 2 bases left in between. The length of the CDR3 is 13 residues. CDR1 and CDR2 from the germline V gene are SGHRS and YFSETQ. CDR3 sequence (DNA): TGCGCCAGCAGCTTGAGCTCCTACAATGAGCAGTTCTTC. Residues: CASSLSSYNEQFF.

The rearrangement uses TRBV9 and TRBJ2-2; 9 nucleotides line up with TRBD2. Germline trimming cut 4 bases from V and 4 bases from J; bases unmatched to any gene: 8. Germline CDR1 SGDLS, CDR2 YYNGEE. The CDR3 is made up of 16 amino acids. CDR3 bases: TGTGCCAGCAGCCCAAAAGCGGGAGGATCCACCGGGGAGCTGTTTTTT. Its protein is CASSPKAGGSTGELFF.

The chain combines TRBV6-5 with TRBJ2-7, with D tentatively TRBD2 (5 bases). The CDR3 runs 13 residues. V was clipped by 5 bases and J by 2 bases, with 10 bases between them. The germline V gene encodes CDR1 MNHEY and CDR2 SVGAGI. The CDR3 loop reads CASSSGNTYEQYF. Written as DNA, the CDR3 is TGTGCCAGCAGTAGCGGAAACACCTACGAGCAGTACTTC.

By proportion, this clone is medium-sized (0.01 to 0.1%). V and J are TRBV18 and TRBJ2-7; no clear D gene. The CDR3 length is 14 residues. The ends were cut back, 0 bases at V and 8 bases at J, with 14 bases in the middle. CDR1 and CDR2 (germline): KGHSH, LQKENI. The CDR3 loop is CASSPPKAATQQYF. For the CDR3, the DNA is TGTGCCAGCTCACCACCCAAGGCAGCTACACAGCAGTACTTC.